Below, 20 T cell receptor beta chains from the same sample are listed, as sequenced in a study of breast tumors, draining lymph nodes, adjacent tissues. Breast cancer patients provided tissue from their axillary draining lymph nodes. A single record per CDR3 protein comes from TCRdb applying MiXCR to the multiplex PCR reads. The data hold more than 200,000 distinct CDR3 sequences, with 32% observed a single time. The source material was axillary lymph node tissue. These receptors were obtained from a female donor with breast cancer. Some clones in this sample may be carry-over from other donors' samples.

In the case of this clonotype: At one end the junction does not follow the germline gene, possibly because of a read error. Here the CDR3 reads CATSRRSGQGGGHTF. In nucleotides, the CDR3 is TGTGCCACCAGCAGGAGGTCGGGGCAGGGGGGTGGCCACACCTTC. The gene calls are TRBV15 and TRBJ1-2; 7 nucleotides line up with TRBD1. Germline V gene lookup returns CDR1 LNHNV and CDR2 YYDKDF (reference sequence). The CDR3 extends over 15 amino acids. Full variable domain (missing parts from reference TRBV15 and TRBJ1-2): DAMVIQNPRYQVTQFGKPVTLSCSQTLNHNVMYWYQQKSSQAPKLLFHYYDKDFNNEADTPDNFQSRRPNTSFCFLDIRSPGLGDTAMYLCATSRRSGQGGGHTFGSGTRLTVV.

This clonotype was found many times. The J gene is TRBJ2-7, the V gene TRBV6-5; TRBD1 matches at 8 bases. The CDR3 covers 17 residues. V gave up 6 bases and J gave up 0 bases; unmatched junction bases: 13. Germline V gene lookup returns CDR1 MNHEY and CDR2 SVGAGI. The CDR3 DNA sequence: TGTGCCAGCAGCCAGACGACAGGGGCACTCTCCTCCTACGAGCAGTACTTC. As protein: CASSQTTGALSSYEQYF.

This clonotype was counted between two and nine times. One base away lies a much larger clone, so this may be a sequencing read error. The rearrangement links TRBV28 to TRBJ2-7, with TRBD2 as a possible D gene (6 bases). Germline CDR1 reads MDHEN; CDR2 reads SYDVKM. The ends were cut back, 5 bases at V and 7 bases at J, with 15 bases in the middle. The CDR3 length is 13 residues. CDR3 DNA sequence: TGTGCCAGCAGTAGCCGGGGGATAGGGGAGCAGTACGTC. Its protein is CASSSRGIGEQYV.

Ten or more counts support this clonotype. This chain connects TRBV20-1 to TRBJ2-1; D may match TRBD1 or TRBD2 (5 bases each). V was pared by 4 bases and J by 11 bases, with 15 bases between. The CDR3 runs 12 residues. Germline loops: CDR1 DFQATT, CDR2 SNEGSKA (reference sequence). CDR3 bases: TGCAGTGCTACCGGGACCCAAATGAAGCAGTTCTTC. Protein sequence: CSATGTQMKQFF.

This clonotype was counted at least ten times. The chain joins TRBV5-1 to TRBJ2-7, with a weak D call TRBD1 (5 bases). V was pared by 5 bases and J by 3 bases, with 15 bases between. The CDR3 sequence is 14 residues long. Germline values: CDR1 SGHRS, CDR2 YFSETQ. The CDR3, as DNA: TGCGCCAGCAGTACCTCGGACACCCTCTACGAGCAGTACTTC. Translation gives CASSTSDTLYEQYF. Filled out from reference TRBV5-1 and TRBJ2-7, the complete variable domain reads KAGVTQTPRYLIKTRGQQVTLSCSPISGHRSVSWYQQTPGQGLQFLFEYFSETQRNKGNFPGRFSGRQFSNSRSEMNVSTLELGDSALYLCASSTSDTLYEQYFGPGTRLTVT.

V is TRBV5-1 and J is TRBJ2-7; 7 positions match TRBD1. CDR3 size: 15 residues. Germline V gene sequence: CDR1 SGHRS, CDR2 YFSETQ. With 0 bases clipped from V and 0 bases from J, the junction kept 3 bases outside the gene matches. CDR3 sequence reads: CASSLGGQSSYEQYF. The CDR3 bases are TGCGCCAGCAGCTTGGGGGGACAGAGCTCCTACGAGCAGTACTTC.

This clonotype has a single count. The chain has TRBV20-1 and TRBJ1-5; TRBD1 matches 11 bases. The germline gives CDR1 DFQATT, CDR2 SNEGSKA (reference sequence). V shed 6 bases, J shed 11 bases, and the junction held 9 bases outside the gene matches. This CDR3 has 13 residues. CDR3 in amino acids: CSAQDRGQETQHF. As DNA, the CDR3 is TGCAGTGCCCAGGACAGGGGGCAAGAGACCCAGCATTTT.

This chain links TRBV30 with TRBJ1-1; 7 positions match TRBD1. V was clipped by 8 bases and J by 3 bases; unmatched bases: 9. Germline assignment: CDR1 GTSNPN and CDR2 SVGIG (reference sequence). The CDR3 sequence is 13 residues long. CDR3 in DNA: TGTGCCCTTGGGAGGGGGCCGGACACTGAAGCTTTCTTT. Translated, it gives CALGRGPDTEAFF.

This clonotype was observed at least ten times. J is TRBJ2-7 and V is TRBV7-6, with D perhaps being TRBD1 or TRBD2 (5 bases each). The germline V and J ends were trimmed by 5 bases and 6 bases, with 11 bases remaining between them. Germline lookup yields CDR1 SGHVS and CDR2 FNYEAQ. The CDR3 has 12 amino acids. The CDR3 coding sequence is TGTGCCAGCAGCCTGGCTGGGGGCGAGCAGTACTTC. This codes for CASSLAGGEQYF.

The chain recombines TRBV7-3 with TRBJ2-3; 9 bases fit TRBD2. This CDR3 contains 16 residues. Trimming took 8 bases from V and 1 from J; bases not matched to a gene: 10. From germline, CDR1 is SGHTA and CDR2 FQGTGA. The CDR3 DNA follows: TGTGCCAGCCAACCTCCCCGGACTAGCGGCACAGATACGCAGTATTTT. This codes for CASQPPRTSGTDTQYF.

Many counts were recorded for this clonotype. The chain uses TRBV5-1 and TRBJ2-1; TRBD2 matches at 7 bases. The CDR3 is 12 residues long. The ends lost 3 bases at V and 14 bases at J; junction bases unmatched: 8. Germline V CDR1 and CDR2: SGHRS, YFSETQ. The CDR3 DNA is TGCGCCAGCAGCTCCTCCGGGACTAATAAGTTCTTC. Its protein product is CASSSSGTNKFF.

A remark on this clonotype: This may come from a read error, since a much larger clone is one base off. The chain recombines TRBV27 with TRBJ2-7; the match to TRBD1 covers 12 bases. Germline trimming cut 5 bases from V and 5 bases from J; bases unmatched to any gene: 7. Germline V gene sequence: CDR1 MNHEY, CDR2 SMNVEV (reference sequence). There are 15 residues in the CDR3. CDR3 in DNA: TGTGCCAGCAGTATGGGACAGGGGGCGTACCACGAGCAGTACTTC. This translates into CASSMGQGAYHEQYF.

V is TRBV20-1 and J is TRBJ2-2, with TRBD2 identical over 12 bases. Germline V gives CDR1 DFQATT, CDR2 SNEGSKA (reference sequence). V lost 3 bases, J lost 1 base, and 3 bases stayed unmatched. The CDR3 has 16 residues. CDR3 sequence: CSARPGLAGNTGELFF. The CDR3 DNA is TGCAGTGCTAGGCCGGGACTAGCGGGGAACACCGGGGAGCTGTTTTTT.

J is TRBJ2-7 and V is TRBV2, with D tentatively TRBD2 (5 bases). The V gene lost 8 bases and the J gene lost 3 bases, with 11 bases spanning the gap. Per germline, CDR1 SNHLY and CDR2 FYNNEI. The CDR3 sequence is 12 residues long. CDR3 nucleotide sequence: TGTGCCAGCTCACGGGGTATCTACGAGCAGTACTTC. This codes for CASSRGIYEQYF.

Many counts were recorded for this clonotype. The rearrangement joins TRBV3-1 to TRBJ2-5; a weak D match, TRBD2 (5 bases). The CDR3 spans 16 residues. With 1 base removed from V and 4 bases from J, the gap between germline ends came to 16 bases. Germline V gene data show CDR1 as LGHDT and CDR2 as YNNKEL (reference sequence). The DNA of the CDR3 is TGTGCCAGCAGCCAAGTGAACGGGGATGTTCGAGAGACCCAGTACTTC. Translating it yields CASSQVNGDVRETQYF.

This clonotype showed up many times. The genes are TRBV5-1 and TRBJ2-5; 9 positions agree with TRBD1. After removal of 0 bases from V and 3 bases from J, the junction contained 12 bases not matched to a gene. The CDR3 has 18 amino acids. Looked up from germline, CDR1 is SGHRS and CDR2 is YFSETQ. In nucleotides, the CDR3 is TGCGCCAGCAGCTTGGGGGGATATCGGGGACAGGGAAAAGAGACCCAGTACTTC. Its protein product is CASSLGGYRGQGKETQYF.

This clonotype was counted many times. The J gene is TRBJ2-2, the V gene TRBV3-1; TRBD2 matches at 9 bases. This CDR3 comprises 16 residues. V was clipped by 2 bases and J by 9 bases; unmatched bases: 10. Germline V gene sequence: CDR1 LGHDT, CDR2 YNNKEL (reference sequence). The CDR3 here is CASSQSSVAGGRELFF. CDR3 sequence (DNA): TGTGCCAGCAGCCAATCAAGTGTGGCGGGAGGGAGGGAGCTGTTTTTT. The entire variable domain, with the rest obtained from reference TRBV3-1 and TRBJ2-2, is as follows: DTAVSQTPKYLVTQMGNDKSIKCEQNLGHDTMYWYKQDSKKFLKIMFSYNNKELIINETVPNRFSPKSPDKAHLNLHINSLELGDSAVYFCASSQSSVAGGRELFFGEGSRLTVL.

This clonotype was seen repeatedly, ten times or more. A single base separates this from a much larger clone, so it may be a read error. The J gene is TRBJ2-5, the V gene TRBV20-1; TRBD2 matches at 10 bases. The CDR3 length is 14 residues. The J segment lost 7 bases and the V segment lost 6 bases, leaving 11 bases of the junction unmatched. Germline lookup yields CDR1 DFQATT and CDR2 SNEGSKA (reference sequence). The CDR3 reads CSAGDLAGEATQYF. The CDR3 DNA reads as TGCAGTGCCGGGGATCTAGCGGGAGAAGCGACCCAGTACTTC.

This clonotype appeared many times. The chain carries TRBV20-1 and TRBJ1-1; 7 bases map to TRBD1. Germline V lookup: CDR1 DFQATT, CDR2 SNEGSKA (reference sequence). CDR3 length: 14 amino acids. J gave up 1 base and V 3 bases, and 5 bases lay outside the gene matches. DNA for the CDR3: TGCAGTGCTAGCTCGGGACAGTGGAACACTGAAGCTTTCTTT. Translated: CSASSGQWNTEAFF.

This clonotype was picked up many times. The gene calls are TRBV5-1 and TRBJ2-7; 10 bases line up with TRBD1. Germline lookup yields CDR1 SGHRS and CDR2 YFSETQ. This CDR3 spans 13 amino acids. Germline trimming cut 0 bases from V and 6 bases from J; bases unmatched to any gene: 0. This CDR3 is CASSLGDRGEQYF. In nucleotides, the CDR3 is TGCGCCAGCAGCTTGGGGGACAGGGGCGAGCAGTACTTC.